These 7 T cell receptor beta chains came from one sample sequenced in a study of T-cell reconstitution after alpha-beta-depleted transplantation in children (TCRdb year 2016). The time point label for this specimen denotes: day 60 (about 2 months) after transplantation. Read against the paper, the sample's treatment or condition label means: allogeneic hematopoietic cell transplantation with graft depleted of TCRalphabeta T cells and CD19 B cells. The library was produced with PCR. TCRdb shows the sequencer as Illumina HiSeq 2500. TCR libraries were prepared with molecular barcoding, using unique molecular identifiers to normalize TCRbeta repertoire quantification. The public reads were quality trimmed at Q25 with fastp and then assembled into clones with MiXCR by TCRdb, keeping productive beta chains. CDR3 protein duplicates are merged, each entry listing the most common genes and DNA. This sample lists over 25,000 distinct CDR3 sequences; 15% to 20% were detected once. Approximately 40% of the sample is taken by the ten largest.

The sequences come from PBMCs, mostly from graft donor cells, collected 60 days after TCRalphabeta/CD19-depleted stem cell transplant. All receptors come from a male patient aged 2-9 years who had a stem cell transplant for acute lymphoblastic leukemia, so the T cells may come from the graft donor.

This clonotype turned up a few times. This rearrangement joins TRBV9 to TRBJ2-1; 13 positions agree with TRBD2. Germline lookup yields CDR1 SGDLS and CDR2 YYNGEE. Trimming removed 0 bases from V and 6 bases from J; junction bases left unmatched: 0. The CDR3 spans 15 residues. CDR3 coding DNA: TGTGCCAGCAGCGTAGGACTAGCGGGGGGCAATGAGCAGTTCTTC. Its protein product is CASSVGLAGGNEQFF.

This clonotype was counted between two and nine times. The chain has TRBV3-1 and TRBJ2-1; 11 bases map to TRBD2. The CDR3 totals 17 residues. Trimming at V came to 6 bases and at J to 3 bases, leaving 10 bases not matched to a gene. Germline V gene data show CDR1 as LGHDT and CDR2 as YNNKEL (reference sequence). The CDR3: CASRGVAGGPIYNEQFF. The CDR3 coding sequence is TGTGCCAGCAGGGGGGTAGCGGGAGGGCCGATCTACAATGAGCAGTTCTTC.

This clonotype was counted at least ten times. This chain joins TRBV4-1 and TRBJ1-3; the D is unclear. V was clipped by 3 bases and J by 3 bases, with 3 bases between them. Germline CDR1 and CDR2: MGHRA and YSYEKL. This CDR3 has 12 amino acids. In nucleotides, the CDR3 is TGCGCCAGCAGCCAGGATGGAAACACCATATATTTT. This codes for CASSQDGNTIYF.

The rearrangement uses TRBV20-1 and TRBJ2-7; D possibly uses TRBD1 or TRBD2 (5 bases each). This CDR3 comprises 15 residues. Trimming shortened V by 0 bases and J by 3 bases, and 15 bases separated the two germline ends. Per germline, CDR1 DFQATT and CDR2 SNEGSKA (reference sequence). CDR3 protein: CSARDLGDPYYEQYF. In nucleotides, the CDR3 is TGCAGTGCTAGAGATTTGGGGGACCCGTACTACGAGCAGTACTTC.

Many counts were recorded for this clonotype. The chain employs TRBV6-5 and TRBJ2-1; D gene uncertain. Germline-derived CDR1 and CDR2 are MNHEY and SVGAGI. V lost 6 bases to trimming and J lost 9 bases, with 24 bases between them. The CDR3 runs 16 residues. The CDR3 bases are TGTGCCAGCAGCCCTCATCTAGGGCCTTACTTAAGTGAGCAGTTCTTC. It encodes CASSPHLGPYLSEQFF.

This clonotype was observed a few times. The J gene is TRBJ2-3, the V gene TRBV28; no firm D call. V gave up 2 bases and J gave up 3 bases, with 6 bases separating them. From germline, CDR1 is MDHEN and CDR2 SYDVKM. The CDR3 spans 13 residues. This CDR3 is CASSLPPTDTQYF. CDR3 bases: TGTGCCAGCAGTTTACCGCCGACAGATACGCAGTATTTT.

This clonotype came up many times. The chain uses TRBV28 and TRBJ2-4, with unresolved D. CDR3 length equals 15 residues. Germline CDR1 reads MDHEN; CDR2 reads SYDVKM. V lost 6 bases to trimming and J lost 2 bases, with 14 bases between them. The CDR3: CASSTRAVSKNIQYF. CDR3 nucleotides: TGTGCCAGCAGCACCCGGGCAGTATCCAAAAACATTCAGTACTTC.